Each of the 32 T cell receptor beta chains below was sequenced from the same sample in a study of cytomegalovirus exposure and HLA in healthy donors. PCR involved 60 Vbeta and 13 Jbeta primers. Here immunoSEQ multiplex PCR was the method, and the copy in TCRdb shows in-frame clones only, minus some. This repertoire shows 90,000 to 150,000 clones, around 73% found once; its top ten account for roughly 8.2%. The specimen was PBMCs. The source of these receptors is a woman between 40 and 55 years old in good health and CMV-seropositive.

The genes are TRBV9 and TRBJ1-6; D not certain. Germline CDR1 and CDR2: SGDLS and YYNGEE. This CDR3 is built from 13 residues. The V end was cut by 7 bases, the J end by 1 base, with 6 bases between. CDR3 in amino acids: CASGDSYNSPLHF. The CDR3 nucleotides read TGTGCCAGCGGAGATTCCTATAATTCACCCCTCCACTTT.

The V call is TRBV7-3, the J call TRBJ2-1; D is ambiguous. Germline-derived CDR1 and CDR2 are SGHTA and FQGTGA. The V end was cut by 0 bases, the J end by 5 bases, with 8 bases between. The CDR3 extends over 14 amino acids. The CDR3 loop is CASSLTAVNNEQFF. DNA of the CDR3: TGTGCCAGCAGCTTAACGGCGGTCAACAATGAGCAGTTCTTC.

The chain has TRBV10-2 and TRBJ2-5; 9 bases align to TRBD2. V was pared by 8 bases and J by 5 bases, with 12 bases of the junction left unmatched. The CDR3 covers 15 residues. CDR1 is WSHSY and CDR2 is SAAADI in the germline V gene. The CDR3 bases are TGCGCCAGCCTGCCCTACATTAGCGGGGGTGAGACCCAGTACTTC. It specifies CASLPYISGGETQYF.

The chain employs TRBV5-1 and TRBJ2-7, with a tentative D call TRBD1 (5 bases). V was clipped by 7 bases and J by 1 base, with 15 bases between them. The V gene's germline CDR1 is SGHRS and CDR2 YFSETQ. The CDR3 consists of 14 residues. CDR3 protein: CASGQQESSYEQYF. The CDR3 DNA reads TGCGCCAGCGGACAACAGGAAAGTTCCTACGAGCAGTACTTC.

The V gene is TRBV11-1, the J gene TRBJ1-2, with D tentatively TRBD1 (6 bases). Per the germline V gene, CDR1 is SGHAT and CDR2 is FQDESV (reference sequence). CDR3 length: 13 residues. The V end was cut by 5 bases, the J end by 5 bases, with 12 bases between. CDR3: CASSIQGSYGYTF. CDR3 sequence (DNA): TGTGCCAGCAGCATACAGGGTTCTTATGGCTACACCTTC.

This clone showed up just once. At one end the junction does not follow the germline gene, possibly because of a read error. The chain has TRBV5-1 and TRBJ1-2; possibly TRBD1 for D (5 bases). This CDR3 has 15 residues. Germline CDR1 SGHRS, CDR2 YFSETQ. CDR3 sequence: CASSIGDSLNYGYTF. In DNA form, the CDR3 reads TGCGCCAGCAGCATAGGGGACTCGCTTAACTATGGCTACACTTTC.

The rearrangement uses TRBV4-3 and TRBJ2-3; 10 bases line up with TRBD2. This CDR3 comprises 16 residues. V lost 5 bases to trimming and J lost 3 bases; unmatched junction nucleotides: 8. CDR1 is LGHNA and CDR2 is YSLEER in the germline V gene. As DNA, the CDR3 is TGCGCCAGCAGCGACCCTAGCGGGGGTAAGACAGATACGCAGTATTTT. Its protein product is CASSDPSGGKTDTQYF.

CDR3 protein: CASSLDLYNEQFF. CDR3 sequence (DNA): TGTGCCAGCAGCCTGGACTTATACAATGAGCAGTTCTTC. The rearrangement uses TRBV2 and TRBJ2-1; a possible D gene is TRBD2 (5 bases). Germline CDR1 SNHLY, CDR2 FYNNEI. The CDR3 contains 13 residues. V was trimmed by 6 bases and J by 4 bases, leaving 10 bases between them.

The chain joins TRBV19 to TRBJ2-7; D perhaps matches TRBD2 (6 bases). The V gene lost 6 bases and the J gene lost 3 bases, with 9 bases spanning the gap. CDR3 size: 12 residues. CDR1 and CDR2 from the germline V gene are LNHDA and SQIVND (reference sequence). The CDR3 is CASRDGGYEQYF. DNA of the CDR3: TGTGCCAGTAGGGACGGGGGCTACGAGCAGTACTTC.

This clone showed up just a few times. The rearrangement uses TRBV6-5 and TRBJ1-1; 8 bases agree with TRBD1. Germline values: CDR1 MNHEY, CDR2 SVGAGI. This CDR3 comprises 14 residues. After removal of 6 bases from V and 6 bases from J, the junction contained 9 bases not matched to a gene. The CDR3 here is CASSPPTGASEAFF. DNA for the CDR3: TGTGCCAGCAGCCCGCCGACAGGGGCCTCTGAAGCTTTCTTT.

The CDR3 DNA reads as TGTGCCAGCAGCCTTGGGACAGGGGGAACCTATGGCTACACCTTC. It specifies CASSLGTGGTYGYTF. The chain carries TRBV7-2 and TRBJ1-2; TRBD1 agrees at 11 bases. Germline V gene sequence: CDR1 SGHTA, CDR2 FQGNSA. V shed 5 bases and J 4 bases; nucleotides not matched to a gene: 6. The CDR3 is 15 residues long.

The chain recombines TRBV18 with TRBJ2-5; 7 nucleotides line up with TRBD1. With V trimmed by 2 bases and J by 4 bases, 10 bases remained unmatched. The CDR3 is 16 amino acids. CDR1 and CDR2 (germline): KGHSH, LQKENI. This chain's CDR3 is CASSPGAGGAGETQYF. The CDR3 DNA is TGTGCCAGCTCACCAGGGGCAGGGGGTGCAGGAGAGACCCAGTACTTC.

This chain uses TRBV4-1 with TRBJ2-7; 7 bases are shared with TRBD1. Germline CDR1 reads MGHRA; CDR2 reads YSYEKL. Trimming took 0 bases from V and 4 from J; bases not matched to a gene: 3. The CDR3 is made up of 14 amino acids. The CDR3 sequence is CASSQEGQIYEQYF. The CDR3 DNA reads as TGCGCCAGCAGCCAAGAGGGACAGATATACGAGCAGTACTTC.

The chain is built from TRBV6-4 and TRBJ2-1, with 13 bases identical to TRBD2. CDR1 and CDR2 from the germline V gene are MRHNA and SNTAGT. Unmatched junction bases numbered 0, after V lost 4 bases and J lost 3 bases. This CDR3 region has 15 residues. The CDR3 protein is CASSGTSGSYNEQFF. In DNA, the CDR3 is TGTGCCAGCAGTGGGACTAGCGGGAGCTACAATGAGCAGTTCTTC.

The V and J genes are TRBV15 and TRBJ1-3; no clear D. Germline CDR1 and CDR2: LNHNV and YYDKDF (reference sequence). This CDR3 has 13 amino acids. Trimming took off 0 bases at V and 3 bases at J, with 3 bases between the two ends. CDR3 coding DNA: TGTGCCACCAGCAGAGACAGTGGAAACACCATATATTTT. It yields the protein CATSRDSGNTIYF.

The V gene is TRBV7-2, the J gene TRBJ2-1; 10 nucleotides match TRBD2. Germline loops: CDR1 SGHTA, CDR2 FQGNSA. The CDR3 consists of 15 residues. V lost 4 bases to trimming and J lost 2 bases; unmatched junction nucleotides: 2. CDR3 region: CASSSSGGPYNEQFF. In DNA, the CDR3 is TGTGCCAGCAGCTCTAGCGGGGGCCCCTACAATGAGCAGTTCTTC.

This chain uses TRBV6-5 with TRBJ2-3, with 10 nucleotides matching TRBD2. The CDR3 spans 15 residues. J was trimmed by 4 bases and V by 6 bases; bases with no gene match: 7. The V gene's germline CDR1 is MNHEY and CDR2 SVGAGI. The CDR3, as DNA: TGTGCCAGCAGCCAAGCGGGGGGGCAGCCAGATACGCAGTATTTT. It translates to CASSQAGGQPDTQYF.

In this sample, this clone turned up a few times. This chain joins TRBV5-1 and TRBJ1-2; D is undetermined. The CDR3 is 17 residues long. The V gene lost 0 bases and the J gene lost 1 base, with 16 bases spanning the gap. Germline CDR1 is SGHRS and CDR2 is YFSETQ. CDR3 sequence: CASSLDVLGRDNYGYTF. In nucleotides, the CDR3 is TGCGCCAGCAGCTTGGACGTGCTAGGGAGGGATAACTATGGCTACACCTTC.

The CDR3 protein is CASSIDRDDGNTIYF. The CDR3 nucleotides are TGTGCCAGCAGTATAGACAGGGACGACGGAAACACCATATATTTT. The V and J genes are TRBV2 and TRBJ1-3; 7 nucleotides align to TRBD1. The CDR3 runs to 15 residues. Germline CDR1 reads SNHLY; CDR2 reads FYNNEI. V lost 5 bases to trimming and J lost 4 bases; unmatched junction nucleotides: 8.

The chain employs TRBV19 and TRBJ1-2, with D perhaps matching TRBD1 (6 bases). The CDR3 is 13 residues long. The V end was cut by 7 bases, the J end by 2 bases, with 11 bases between. The germline gives CDR1 LNHDA, CDR2 SQIVND (reference sequence). The CDR3 DNA is TGTGCCAGTATTCCGACAGGAAACTATGGCTACACCTTC. Protein sequence: CASIPTGNYGYTF.

DNA for the CDR3: TGCAGCGTTTCCCCGCAGGGAACCCCTAATGAAAAACTGTTTTTT. Its protein product is CSVSPQGTPNEKLFF. This rearrangement joins TRBV29-1 to TRBJ1-4, with a tentative D call TRBD1 (5 bases). This CDR3 is built from 15 residues. Germline V gives CDR1 SQVTM, CDR2 ANQGSEA. Trimming stripped 5 bases from V and 3 bases from J, with 16 bases between.

V and J are TRBV20-1 and TRBJ1-2; TRBD1 is a possible D gene (6 bases). There are 11 residues in the CDR3. V lost 4 bases and J lost 7, with 10 bases in between. Germline V gene sequence: CDR1 DFQATT, CDR2 SNEGSKA (reference sequence). Here the CDR3 DNA reads TGCAGTGCTACAGGGGTTCGTGGCTACACCTTC. This gives the protein CSATGVRGYTF.

Only a few counts were recorded for this clone. The rearrangement joins TRBV5-6 to TRBJ1-2; D gene uncertain. CDR1 and CDR2 (germline): SGHDT, YYEEEE. The V end lost 0 bases, the J end lost 2 bases, and 8 bases lay between the germline ends. The CDR3 is 14 amino acids. The CDR3 here is CASSLVQANYGYTF. The CDR3 coding sequence is TGTGCCAGCAGCTTGGTCCAGGCGAACTATGGCTACACCTTC.

The CDR3 DNA reads as TGCGCCAGCAGCCGGGACAGTTGGGAGACCCAGTACTTC. This gives the protein CASSRDSWETQYF. This chain joins TRBV5-1 and TRBJ2-5; TRBD1 matches at 7 bases. The CDR3 sequence is 13 residues long. Losses at the gene ends were 4 bases for V and 5 bases for J; bases not matched to a gene: 5. Per germline, CDR1 SGHRS and CDR2 YFSETQ.

The chain is built from TRBV6-4 and TRBJ1-1; 7 bases align to TRBD1. After removal of 0 bases from V and 1 base from J, the junction contained 2 bases not matched to a gene. Per germline, CDR1 MRHNA and CDR2 SNTAGT. The CDR3 consists of 15 residues. CDR3 coding DNA: TGTGCCAGCAGTGACTCCCGGACAGGGAACACTGAAGCTTTCTTT. Encoded protein: CASSDSRTGNTEAFF.

The rearrangement joins TRBV6-6 to TRBJ2-1; D uncertain. V dropped 5 bases and J dropped 5 bases, with 16 bases sitting between them. The CDR3 totals 15 residues. Germline CDR1 MNHNY, CDR2 SVGAGI (reference sequence). The CDR3 DNA reads as TGTGCCAGCAGTCCGCCTGGCGGCCAGAACAATGAGCAGTTCTTC. Translating it yields CASSPPGGQNNEQFF.

This clone was picked up one time. The CDR3 protein is CASSGGAFRGTEAFF. CDR3 sequence (DNA): TGTGCCAGCAGCGGCGGGGCTTTTCGAGGCACTGAAGCTTTCTTT. The V and J genes are TRBV5-4 and TRBJ1-1; maybe TRBD1 (5 bases). Germline V gene sequence: CDR1 SGHNT, CDR2 YYREEE (reference sequence). V lost 4 bases and J lost 4, with 17 bases in between. The CDR3 runs 15 residues. The variable domain in full, with the rest retrieved from reference TRBV5-4 and TRBJ1-1, is ETGVTQSPTHLIKTRGQQVTLRCSSQSGHNTVSWYQQALGQGPQFIFQYYREEENGRGNFPPRFSGLQFPNYSSELNVNALELDDSALYLCASSGGAFRGTEAFFGQGTRLTVV.

This rearrangement joins TRBV7-2 to TRBJ1-2; D not certain. Germline CDR1 reads SGHTA; CDR2 reads FQGNSA. V was clipped by 0 bases and J by 6 bases, with 11 bases between them. The CDR3 totals 14 residues. CDR3 DNA sequence: TGTGCCAGCAGCTTAGCGGGCAGAAAGAATGGCTACACCTTC. It codes for CASSLAGRKNGYTF.

V gene TRBV6-5 combines with J gene TRBJ1-3, with TRBD1 matching 8 bases. CDR3 length equals 15 residues. Germline V CDR1 and CDR2: MNHEY, SVGAGI. The junction had 7 bases not matched to a gene; V was cut back by 6 bases and J by 3 bases. CDR3 DNA sequence: TGTGCCAGCAGGCGAGACAGGGGAATTGGAAACACCATATATTTT. This encodes CASRRDRGIGNTIYF.

The chain is built from TRBV28 and TRBJ2-3; D is possibly TRBD1 (6 bases). The germline V gene encodes CDR1 MDHEN and CDR2 SYDVKM. V was trimmed by 5 bases and J by 0 bases, leaving 15 bases between them. The CDR3 extends over 16 amino acids. CDR3 residues: CASSLSLGASTDTQYF. The CDR3 DNA is TGTGCCAGCAGTCTATCTTTGGGGGCCAGCACAGATACGCAGTATTTT.

The chain links TRBV7-2 to TRBJ1-2; maybe TRBD1 (6 bases). Germline lookup yields CDR1 SGHTA and CDR2 FQGNSA. Between the trimmed V and J ends, which lost 4 bases and 2 bases, there was a span of 20 bases. This CDR3 is built from 17 residues. CDR3 in amino acids: CASSSDSIQGANYGYTF. The CDR3 bases are TGTGCCAGCAGCTCCGATTCCATACAGGGCGCCAACTATGGCTACACCTTC. Filled out from reference TRBV7-2 and TRBJ1-2, the complete variable domain reads GAGVSQSPSNKVTEKGKDVELRCDPISGHTALYWYRQSLGQGLEFLIYFQGNSAPDKSGLPSDRFSAERTGGSVSTLTIQRTQQEDSAVYLCASSSDSIQGANYGYTFGSGTRLTVV.

In the case of this clone: The junction does not match germline at one end; this may be a read error. The J gene is TRBJ2-1, the V gene TRBV2, with 10 bases fitting TRBD2. CDR3 length equals 15 residues. Germline assignment: CDR1 SNHLY and CDR2 FYNNEI. CDR3 loop: CASREAGGPRNEQFF. DNA of the CDR3: TGTGCCAGCAGGGAAGCGGGGGGGCCTCGCAATGAGCAGTTCTTC.